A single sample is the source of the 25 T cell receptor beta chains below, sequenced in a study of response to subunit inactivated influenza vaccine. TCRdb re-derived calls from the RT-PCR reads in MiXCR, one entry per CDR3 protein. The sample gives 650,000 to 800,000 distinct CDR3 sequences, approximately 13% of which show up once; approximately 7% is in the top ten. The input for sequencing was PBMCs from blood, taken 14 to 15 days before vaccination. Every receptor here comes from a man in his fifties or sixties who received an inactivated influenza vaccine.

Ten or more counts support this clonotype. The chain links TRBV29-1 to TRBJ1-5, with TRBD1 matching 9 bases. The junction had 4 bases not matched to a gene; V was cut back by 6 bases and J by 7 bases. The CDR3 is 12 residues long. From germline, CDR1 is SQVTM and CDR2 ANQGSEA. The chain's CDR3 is CSVGQGAQPQHF. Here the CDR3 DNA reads TGCAGCGTGGGACAGGGAGCCCAGCCCCAGCATTTT. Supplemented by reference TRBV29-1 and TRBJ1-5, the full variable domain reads SAVISQKPSRDICQRGTSLTIQCQVDSQVTMMFWYRQQPGQSLTLIATANQGSEATYESGFVIDKFPISRPNLTFSTLTVSNMSPEDSSIYLCSVGQGAQPQHFGDGTRLSIL.

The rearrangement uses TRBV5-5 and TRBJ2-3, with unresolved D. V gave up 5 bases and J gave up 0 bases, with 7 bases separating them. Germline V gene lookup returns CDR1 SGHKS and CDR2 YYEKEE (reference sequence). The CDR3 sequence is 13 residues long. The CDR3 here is CASRRISTDTQYF. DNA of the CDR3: TGTGCCAGCAGACGGATTAGCACAGATACGCAGTATTTT.

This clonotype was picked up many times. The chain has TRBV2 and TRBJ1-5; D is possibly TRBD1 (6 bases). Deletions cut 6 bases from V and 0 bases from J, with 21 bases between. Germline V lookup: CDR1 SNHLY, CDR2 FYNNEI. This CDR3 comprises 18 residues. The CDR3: CASRTGYGKHNSNQPQHF. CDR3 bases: TGTGCCAGCAGGACAGGTTACGGGAAACATAATAGCAATCAGCCCCAGCATTTT.

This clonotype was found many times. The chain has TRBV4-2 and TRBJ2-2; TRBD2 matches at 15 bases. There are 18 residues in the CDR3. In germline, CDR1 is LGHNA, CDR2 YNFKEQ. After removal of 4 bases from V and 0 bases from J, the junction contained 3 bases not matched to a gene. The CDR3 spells CASSPGLAGGPNTGELFF. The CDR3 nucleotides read TGTGCCAGCAGCCCAGGACTAGCGGGAGGGCCGAACACCGGGGAGCTGTTTTTT.

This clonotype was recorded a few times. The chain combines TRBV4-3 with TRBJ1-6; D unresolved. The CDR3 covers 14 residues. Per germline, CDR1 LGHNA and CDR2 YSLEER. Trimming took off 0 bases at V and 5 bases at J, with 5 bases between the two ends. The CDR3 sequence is CASSQEGNNSPLHF. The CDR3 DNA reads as TGCGCCAGCAGCCAAGAGGGGAATAATTCACCCCTCCACTTT.

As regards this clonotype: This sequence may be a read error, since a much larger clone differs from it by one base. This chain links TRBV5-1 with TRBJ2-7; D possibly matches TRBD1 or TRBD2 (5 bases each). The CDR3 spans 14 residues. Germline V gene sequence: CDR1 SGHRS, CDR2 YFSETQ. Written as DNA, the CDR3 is TGCGCCAGCAGCCCCGGGGACGCCTCCTACGACCAGTACTTC. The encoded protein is CASSPGDASYDQYF.

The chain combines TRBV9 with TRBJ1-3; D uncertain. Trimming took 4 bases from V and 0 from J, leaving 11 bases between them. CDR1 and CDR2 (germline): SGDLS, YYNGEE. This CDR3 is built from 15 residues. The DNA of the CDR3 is TGTGCCAGCAGCCCCTCACCGAGCTCTGGAAACACCATATATTTT. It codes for CASSPSPSSGNTIYF.

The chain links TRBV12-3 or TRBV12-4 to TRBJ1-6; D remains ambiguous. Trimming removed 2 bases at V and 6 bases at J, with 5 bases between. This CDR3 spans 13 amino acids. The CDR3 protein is CASSLLINSPLHF. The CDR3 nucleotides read TGTGCCAGCAGTTTACTGATTAATTCACCCCTCCACTTT.

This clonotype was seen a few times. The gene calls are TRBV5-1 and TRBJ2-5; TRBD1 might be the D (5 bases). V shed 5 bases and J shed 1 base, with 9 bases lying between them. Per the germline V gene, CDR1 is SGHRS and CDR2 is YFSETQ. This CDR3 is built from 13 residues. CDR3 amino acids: CASRMGLQETQYF. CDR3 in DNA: TGCGCCAGCAGAATGGGGCTCCAAGAGACCCAGTACTTC. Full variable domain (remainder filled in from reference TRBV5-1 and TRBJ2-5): KAGVTQTPRYLIKTRGQQVTLSCSPISGHRSVSWYQQTPGQGLQFLFEYFSETQRNKGNFPGRFSGRQFSNSRSEMNVSTLELGDSALYLCASRMGLQETQYFGPGTRLLVL.

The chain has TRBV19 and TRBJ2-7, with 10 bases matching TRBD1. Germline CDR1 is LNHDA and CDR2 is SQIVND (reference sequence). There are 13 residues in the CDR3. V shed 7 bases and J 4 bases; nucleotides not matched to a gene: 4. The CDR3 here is CASKTGGRYEQYF. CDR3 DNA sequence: TGTGCCAGTAAGACAGGGGGCAGGTACGAGCAGTACTTC.

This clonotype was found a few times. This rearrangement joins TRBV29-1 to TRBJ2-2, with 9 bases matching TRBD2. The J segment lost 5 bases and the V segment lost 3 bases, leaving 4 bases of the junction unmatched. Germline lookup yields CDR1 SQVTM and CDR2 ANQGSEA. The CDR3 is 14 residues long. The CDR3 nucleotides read TGCAGCGTTGAGTATAGCGGGAGAACCGGGGAGCTGTTTTTT. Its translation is CSVEYSGRTGELFF.

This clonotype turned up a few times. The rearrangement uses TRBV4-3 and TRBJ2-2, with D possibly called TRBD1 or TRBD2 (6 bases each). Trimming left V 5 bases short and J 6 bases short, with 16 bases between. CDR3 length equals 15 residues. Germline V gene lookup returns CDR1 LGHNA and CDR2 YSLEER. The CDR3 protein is CASSETGAPAGELFF. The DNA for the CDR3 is TGCGCCAGCAGCGAAACGGGGGCCCCCGCCGGGGAGCTGTTTTTT.

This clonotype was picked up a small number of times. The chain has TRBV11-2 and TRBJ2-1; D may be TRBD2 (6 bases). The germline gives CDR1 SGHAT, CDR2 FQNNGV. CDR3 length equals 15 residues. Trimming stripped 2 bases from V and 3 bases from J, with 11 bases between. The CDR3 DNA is TGTGCCAGCAGCTTATTAGCGGATTACTACAATGAGCAGTTCTTC. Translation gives CASSLLADYYNEQFF.

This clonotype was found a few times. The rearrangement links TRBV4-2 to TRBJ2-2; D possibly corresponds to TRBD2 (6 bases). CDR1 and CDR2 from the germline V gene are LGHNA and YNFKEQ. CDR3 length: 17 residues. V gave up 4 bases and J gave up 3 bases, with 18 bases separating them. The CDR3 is CASSPGVKGRYTGELFF. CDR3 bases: TGTGCCAGCAGCCCTGGGGTAAAGGGGAGGTACACCGGGGAGCTGTTTTTT.

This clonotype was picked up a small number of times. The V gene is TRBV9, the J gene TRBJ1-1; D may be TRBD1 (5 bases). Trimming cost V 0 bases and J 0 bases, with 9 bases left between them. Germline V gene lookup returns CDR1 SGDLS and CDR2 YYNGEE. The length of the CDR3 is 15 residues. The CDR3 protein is CASSVGGSMNTEAFF. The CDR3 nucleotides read TGTGCCAGCAGCGTAGGGGGGTCGATGAACACTGAAGCTTTCTTT.

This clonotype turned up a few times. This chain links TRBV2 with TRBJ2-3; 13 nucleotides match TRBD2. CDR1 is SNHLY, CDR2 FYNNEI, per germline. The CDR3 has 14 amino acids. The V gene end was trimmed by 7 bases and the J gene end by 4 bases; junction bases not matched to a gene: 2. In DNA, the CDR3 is TGTGCCAGCAAAGGACTAGCGGGAGCAGATACGCAGTATTTT. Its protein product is CASKGLAGADTQYF.

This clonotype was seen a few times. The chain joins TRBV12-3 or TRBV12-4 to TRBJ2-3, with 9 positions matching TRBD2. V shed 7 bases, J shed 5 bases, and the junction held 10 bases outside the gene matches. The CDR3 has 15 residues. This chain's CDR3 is CASTWASGVIDTQYF. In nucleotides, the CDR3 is TGTGCCAGCACCTGGGCTAGCGGGGTTATAGATACGCAGTATTTT.

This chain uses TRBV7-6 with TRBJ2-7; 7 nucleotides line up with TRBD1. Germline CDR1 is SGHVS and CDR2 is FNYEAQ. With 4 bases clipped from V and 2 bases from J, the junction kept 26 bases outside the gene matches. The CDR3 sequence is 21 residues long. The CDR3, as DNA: TGTGCCAGCAGCTCATACCGTAATTCGGTGGGCGCCCTCAGGGGGACCTACGAGCAGTACTTC. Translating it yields CASSSYRNSVGALRGTYEQYF.

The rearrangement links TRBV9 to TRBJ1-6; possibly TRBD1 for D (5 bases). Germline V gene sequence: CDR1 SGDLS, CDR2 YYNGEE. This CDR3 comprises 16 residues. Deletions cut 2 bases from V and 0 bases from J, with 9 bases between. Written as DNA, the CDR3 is TGTGCCAGCAGCGTCGGGGCCTCCTCCTATAATTCACCCCTCCACTTT. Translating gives CASSVGASSYNSPLHF.

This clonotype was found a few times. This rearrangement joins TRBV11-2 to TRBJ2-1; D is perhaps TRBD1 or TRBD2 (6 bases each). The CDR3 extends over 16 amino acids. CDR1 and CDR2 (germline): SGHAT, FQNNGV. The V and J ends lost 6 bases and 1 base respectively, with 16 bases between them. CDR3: CASRNVRGRSYNEQFF. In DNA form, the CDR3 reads TGTGCCAGCAGAAATGTCCGGGGGCGGTCCTACAATGAGCAGTTCTTC.

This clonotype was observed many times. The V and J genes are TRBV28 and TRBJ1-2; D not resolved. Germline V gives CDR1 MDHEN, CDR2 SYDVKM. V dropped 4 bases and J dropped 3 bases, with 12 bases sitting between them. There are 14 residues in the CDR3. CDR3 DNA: TGTGCCAGCAGTTCCCCACCTGGGTACTATGGCTACACCTTC. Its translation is CASSSPPGYYGYTF.

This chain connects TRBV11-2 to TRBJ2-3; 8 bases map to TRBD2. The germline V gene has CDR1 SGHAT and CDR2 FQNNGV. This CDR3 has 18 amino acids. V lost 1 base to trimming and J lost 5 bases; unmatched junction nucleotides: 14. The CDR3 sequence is CASSLVASGYGSVDTQYF. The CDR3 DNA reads TGTGCCAGCAGCTTAGTAGCTAGCGGGTATGGTTCCGTAGATACGCAGTATTTT.

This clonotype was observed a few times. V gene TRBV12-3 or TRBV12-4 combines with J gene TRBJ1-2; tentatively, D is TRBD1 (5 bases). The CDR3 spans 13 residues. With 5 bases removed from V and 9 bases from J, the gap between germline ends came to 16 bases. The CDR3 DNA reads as TGTGCCAGCAGTCGGGACCAGAGGACGAGCTACACCTTC. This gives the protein CASSRDQRTSYTF.

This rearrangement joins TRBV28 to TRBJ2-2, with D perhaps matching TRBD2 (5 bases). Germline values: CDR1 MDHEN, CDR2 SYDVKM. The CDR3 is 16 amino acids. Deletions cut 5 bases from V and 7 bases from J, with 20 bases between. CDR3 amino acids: CASSTEGLPVRGELFF. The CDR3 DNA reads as TGTGCCAGCAGTACGGAAGGACTCCCTGTCCGCGGGGAGCTGTTTTTT.

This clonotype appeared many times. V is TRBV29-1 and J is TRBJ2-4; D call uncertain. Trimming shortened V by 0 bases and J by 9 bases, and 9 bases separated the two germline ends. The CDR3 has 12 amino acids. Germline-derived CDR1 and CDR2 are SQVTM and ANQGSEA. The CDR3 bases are TGCAGCGTTGAAGATCTGAGTGGCATTCAGTACTTC. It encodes CSVEDLSGIQYF.